This entry lists 22 T cell receptor beta chains sequenced from one sample in a study of metastatic and nonmetastatic thyroid tumors. Patients were all untreated before their thyroid surgery. TCRdb reassembled clones from the PCR reads with MiXCR. The sample has roughly 57,000 clones, roughly 20% seen once; the top ten hold 4%. Sequencing used blood. Every receptor here comes from a female donor with papillary thyroid cancer or a benign thyroid nodule (not recorded which). Some clones in this sample may be carry-over from other donors' samples.

This clone was observed many times. The chain couples TRBV24-1 to TRBJ2-7, with 8 bases lining up with TRBD1. The CDR3 length is 14 residues. The V gene's germline CDR1 is KGHDR and CDR2 SFDVKD. V shed 3 bases and J 3 bases; nucleotides not matched to a gene: 3. This CDR3 is CATSDNDRGYEQYF. In DNA form, the CDR3 reads TGTGCCACCAGTGATAATGACAGGGGCTACGAGCAGTACTTC.

This clone was observed many times. The chain is built from TRBV14 and TRBJ2-2; D is unclear. Trimming removed 2 bases at V and 7 bases at J, with 11 bases between. The V gene's germline CDR1 is SGHDN and CDR2 FVKESK. The CDR3 extends over 14 amino acids. CDR3 DNA sequence: TGTGCCAGCAGCCAATTCCCAGGCGTCGGGGAGCTGTTTTTT. Translation gives CASSQFPGVGELFF.

This clone was seen at least ten times. The chain combines TRBV20-1 with TRBJ1-1, with D uncertain. Germline CDR1 is DFQATT and CDR2 is SNEGSKA (reference sequence). Deletions cut 6 bases from V and 5 bases from J, with 13 bases between. The CDR3 extends over 12 amino acids. This CDR3 reads CSAQIRKTEAFF. DNA for the CDR3: TGCAGTGCCCAAATCAGGAAAACTGAAGCTTTCTTT.

In this sample, this clone turned up many times. The chain is built from TRBV7-2 and TRBJ2-7; the D call may be TRBD1 or TRBD2 (6 bases each). V was clipped by 5 bases and J by 5 bases, with 16 bases between them. Germline loops: CDR1 SGHTA, CDR2 FQGNSA. The CDR3 spans 14 residues. CDR3 protein: CASSETRAGDEQYF. The CDR3 DNA reads TGTGCCAGCAGCGAGACTAGGGCAGGGGACGAGCAGTACTTC.

This clone was recorded many times. The genes are TRBV5-1 and TRBJ2-7, with D hard to call. V was trimmed by 2 bases and J by 3 bases, leaving 9 bases between them. Germline values: CDR1 SGHRS, CDR2 YFSETQ. This CDR3 is built from 13 residues. CDR3 loop: CASSFGRNYEQYF. CDR3 DNA: TGCGCCAGCAGCTTCGGACGGAACTACGAGCAGTACTTC.

This clone was counted at least ten times. The chain joins TRBV20-1 to TRBJ2-4; 10 bases are a match to TRBD2. CDR1 is DFQATT, CDR2 SNEGSKA, per germline (reference sequence). Trimming removed 6 bases from V and 1 base from J; junction bases left unmatched: 12. This CDR3 is 17 amino acids long. CDR3 DNA sequence: TGCAGTGCAACGGGGGCTAGCGGGAGTGGGGCCAAAAACATTCAGTACTTC. Its translation: CSATGASGSGAKNIQYF.

This clone was observed at least ten times. The genes are TRBV3-1 and TRBJ2-1, with TRBD2 identical over 12 bases. This CDR3 is built from 18 residues. Germline V lookup: CDR1 LGHDT, CDR2 YNNKEL (reference sequence). Trimming removed 4 bases from V and 5 bases from J; junction bases left unmatched: 12. In nucleotides, the CDR3 is TGTGCCAGCAGCCGTTCCAGACTAGCGGGAGTTTGGAACAATGAGCAGTTCTTC. It encodes CASSRSRLAGVWNNEQFF.

This clone has a count of ten or more. This chain connects TRBV9 to TRBJ2-7; 10 bases are shared with TRBD1. The CDR3 runs to 17 residues. Trimming removed 6 bases from V and 5 bases from J; junction bases left unmatched: 17. Germline CDR1 SGDLS, CDR2 YYNGEE. CDR3 region: CASIPGGGDRGPHEQYF. The DNA of the CDR3 is TGTGCCAGCATTCCCGGGGGGGGGGACAGGGGCCCCCACGAGCAGTACTTC.

This clone was found many times. The chain carries TRBV7-3 and TRBJ1-5, with D possibly TRBD1 on 5 matching bases. The CDR3 is made up of 16 amino acids. Trimming removed 5 bases from V and 5 bases from J, with 19 bases in between. From germline, CDR1 is SGHTA and CDR2 FQGTGA. The CDR3 DNA sequence: TGTGCCAGCAGCCACGGGCAGGGAGGCCCGGATCAGCCCCAGCATTTT. As protein: CASSHGQGGPDQPQHF.

This clone was recorded at least ten times. The V and J genes are TRBV7-2 and TRBJ2-3; 14 bases agree with TRBD2. The CDR3 has 18 amino acids. CDR1 and CDR2 from the germline V gene are SGHTA and FQGNSA. The junction had 9 bases not matched to a gene; V was cut back by 2 bases and J by 5 bases. CDR3 residues: CASSLSGRGTSGRDTQYF. CDR3 DNA: TGTGCCAGCAGCTTATCGGGTCGGGGGACTAGCGGGAGAGATACGCAGTATTTT.

This chain joins TRBV5-1 and TRBJ1-1; a weak D match, TRBD1 (5 bases). The CDR3 runs 14 residues. Trimming took off 4 bases at V and 0 bases at J, with 10 bases between the two ends. Per the germline V gene, CDR1 is SGHRS and CDR2 is YFSETQ. The CDR3 loop is CASSGGALNTEAFF. CDR3 bases: TGCGCCAGCAGCGGGGGAGCCCTGAACACTGAAGCTTTCTTT. Complete variable domain (other parts from reference TRBV5-1 and TRBJ1-1): KAGVTQTPRYLIKTRGQQVTLSCSPISGHRSVSWYQQTPGQGLQFLFEYFSETQRNKGNFPGRFSGRQFSNSRSEMNVSTLELGDSALYLCASSGGALNTEAFFGQGTRLTVV.

This clone was found once. The J gene is TRBJ2-7, the V gene TRBV11-2; D not certain. The germline V and J ends were trimmed by 5 bases and 3 bases, with 17 bases remaining between them. Looked up from germline, CDR1 is SGHAT and CDR2 is FQNNGV. This CDR3 comprises 15 residues. The CDR3 reads CASSKVATSCYEQYF. The DNA of the CDR3 is TGTGCCAGCAGCAAGGTGGCTACTTCCTGCTACGAGCAGTACTTC. Full variable domain (missing parts from reference TRBV11-2 and TRBJ2-7): EAGVAQSPRYKIIEKRQSVAFWCNPISGHATLYWYQQILGQGPKLLIQFQNNGVVDDSQLPKDRFSAERLKGVDSTLKIQPAKLEDSAVYLCASSKVATSCYEQYFGPGTRLTVT.

This clone was recorded at least ten times. V gene TRBV28 combines with J gene TRBJ2-5, with a tentative D call TRBD2 (6 bases). The CDR3 length is 12 residues. Trimming stripped 6 bases from V and 3 bases from J, with 8 bases between. Germline V lookup: CDR1 MDHEN, CDR2 SYDVKM. The CDR3 sequence is CASRAGKETQYF. In nucleotides, the CDR3 is TGTGCCAGCAGAGCGGGTAAAGAGACCCAGTACTTC.

About this clone: A much larger clone lies a single base off, so this may be a read error. The chain couples TRBV10-3 to TRBJ2-5; no clear D. Germline assignment: CDR1 ENHRY and CDR2 SYGVKD. Trimming left V 1 base short and J 5 bases short, with 2 bases between. This CDR3 region has 11 residues. In DNA form, the CDR3 reads TGTGCCATCAGTGAGTGCGAGACCCAGTACTTC. It codes for CAISECETQYF.

Note on this clone: The junction and the germline gene differ at one end; a read error may be behind it. V and J are TRBV3-1 and TRBJ2-2, with D hard to call. Looked up from germline, CDR1 is LGHDT and CDR2 is YNNKEL (reference sequence). The CDR3 sequence is 12 residues long. The CDR3 loop is CAGSQVNGELFF. CDR3 bases: TGTGCCGGCAGCCAAGTTAACGGGGAGCTGTTTTTT. The variable domain in full, with the rest retrieved from reference TRBV3-1 and TRBJ2-2, is DTAVSQTPKYLVTQMGNDKSIKCEQNLGHDTMYWYKQDSKKFLKIMFSYNNKELIINETVPNRFSPKSPDKAHLNLHINSLELGDSAVYFCAGSQVNGELFFGEGSRLTVL.

This chain uses TRBV20-1 with TRBJ2-7; TRBD1 is a possible D gene (5 bases). CDR1 DFQATT and CDR2 SNEGSKA come from the germline V gene (reference sequence). The CDR3 spans 13 residues. V lost 1 base to trimming and J lost 3 bases, with 10 bases between them. CDR3 nucleotide sequence: TGCAGTGCTAGAGGCCAGGACAACTACGAGCAGTACTTC. Residues: CSARGQDNYEQYF.

This clone has at least ten counts. This chain joins TRBV7-2 and TRBJ2-1, with D possibly matching TRBD2 (5 bases). Germline CDR1 is SGHTA and CDR2 is FQGNSA. Trimming cost V 4 bases and J 9 bases, with 13 bases left between them. The CDR3 loop spans 13 amino acids. The CDR3 region has the DNA TGTGCCAGCAGCTGGAGCGGAGAGGGTGAGCAGTTCTTC. Translation gives CASSWSGEGEQFF. The full variable domain, completed using reference TRBV7-2 and TRBJ2-1, is GAGVSQSPSNKVTEKGKDVELRCDPISGHTALYWYRQSLGQGLEFLIYFQGNSAPDKSGLPSDRFSAERTGGSVSTLTIQRTQQEDSAVYLCASSWSGEGEQFFGPGTRLTVL.

This clone was recorded at least ten times. This sequence joins TRBV11-1 and TRBJ2-2; 9 bases match TRBD1. V dropped 5 bases and J dropped 3; count of bases not matched to a gene: 7. CDR3 length: 16 amino acids. Germline V lookup: CDR1 SGHAT, CDR2 FQDESV (reference sequence). The CDR3 spells CASSPQQGAYTGELFF. The CDR3 bases are TGTGCCAGCAGCCCTCAACAGGGGGCATACACCGGGGAGCTGTTTTTT.

This clone was counted ten times or more. Other nucleotide sequences in the sample specify the same CDR3. The rearrangement uses TRBV20-1 and TRBJ2-7; D is possibly TRBD1 (5 bases). Trimming took off 5 bases at V and 7 bases at J, with 21 bases between the two ends. Germline assignment: CDR1 DFQATT and CDR2 SNEGSKA (reference sequence). CDR3 length: 14 residues. CDR3 coding DNA: TGCAGTGCTTCTAAACCCCTAGGACCAGGGGAGCAGTACTTC. This gives the protein CSASKPLGPGEQYF.

This clone occurred many times. Just one base apart from a much larger clone, this may be a read error. The chain carries TRBV5-1 and TRBJ1-2, with 9 bases aligning to TRBD1. Germline V gene sequence: CDR1 SGHRS, CDR2 YFSETQ. The CDR3 sequence is 15 residues long. J was trimmed by 6 bases and V by 1 base; bases with no gene match: 7. In DNA, the CDR3 is TGCGCCAGCAGCTTGACAGGGGGCAACAACCATGGCTACACCTTC. Encoded protein: CASSLTGGNNHGYTF.

The table lists this clone with many counts. The chain is built from TRBV6-2 or TRBV6-3 and TRBJ2-2; D possibly uses TRBD1 or TRBD2 (6 bases each). The V gene lost 8 bases and the J gene lost 0 bases, with 13 bases spanning the gap. The V gene's germline CDR1 is MNHEY and CDR2 SVGEGT. The CDR3 runs 15 residues. CDR3 nucleotides: TGTGCCAGCCTTAGGGGGGTTGCGAACACCGGGGAGCTGTTTTTT. Residues: CASLRGVANTGELFF.

This clone appeared a few times. This may be a read error, as it is one base from a much larger clone. The chain couples TRBV2 to TRBJ1-5; D is possibly TRBD1 (6 bases). Germline V lookup: CDR1 SNHLY, CDR2 FYNNEI. CDR3 length equals 14 residues. For the CDR3, the DNA is TGTGCCAGCAGTGAACAAAGGGGGAATCATCCCCAGCATTTT. This gives the protein CASSEQRGNHPQHF.